This T cell receptor (beta chain) was identified in a study of memory CD4+ T cells and cytomegalovirus serostatus. Findings and caveats of the study: Each of approximately 70 CMV-associated TCRbeta sequences occurred in one to five individuals.

The sort gate was single viable CD3+CD4+CD8-CD45RO+ cells for memory CD4+ T cells. Trimming removed 2 bases from V and 10 bases from J, with 9 bases in between. The CDR3 is 13 residues long. Germline CDR1 is ENHRY and CDR2 is SYGVKD. Details on this clone: Its antigen is still unknown.

Some clones are missing from TCRdb's copy, which holds only in-frame ones; the method was immunoSEQ multiplex PCR. This sample has around 99,000 clones, with 80% found just once. This chain uses TRBV10-3 with TRBJ1-6; D call uncertain. The receptor was isolated from an adult in good health and CMV-seropositive. The sequencing sample was made of memory CD4+ T cells from blood. This CDR3 is CAISETGESPLHF. CDR3 coding DNA: TGTGCCATCAGTGAGACTGGTGAATCACCCCTCCACTTT.